This is a list of T cell receptor beta chains from one sample in a study of blood T cell repertoires in COVID-19. The protocol was immunoSEQ multiplex PCR, while the TCRdb copy is restricted to in-frame clones and leaves out a portion. The sample carries approximately 100,000 clones, over 70% recorded once. The source material was peripheral blood. Source of these receptors: a human donor in a cohort sampled during active or convalescent COVID-19. Both conserved end residues are part of each CDR3. The D gene is left open where the match is weak. Clone size is stated in some rows and not others, as once, few, many or a class when expanded.

V: TRBV11-3; J: TRBJ1-6; size: .; D: .; CDR3: CASSLEGAFWSPLHF; DNA: TGTGCCAGCAGCTTAGAGGGGGCCTTTTGGTCACCCCTCCACTTT
V: TRBV19; J: TRBJ2-7; size: .; D: TRBD2; CDR3: CASRPTQAGLPRQYF; DNA: TGTGCCAGTAGGCCTACCCAAGCGGGGCTTCCCCGGCAGTACTTC
V: TRBV7-2; J: TRBJ2-1; size: .; D: .; CDR3: CASSLVAGGNEQFF; DNA: TGTGCCAGCAGCTTAGTGGCAGGGGGGAATGAGCAGTTCTTC
V: TRBV4-1; J: TRBJ2-6; size: .; D: TRBD1; CDR3: CASSRDRGSGANVLTF; DNA: TGCGCCAGCAGCCGGGACAGGGGCTCTGGGGCCAACGTCCTGACTTTC
V: TRBV5-4; J: TRBJ1-6; size: .; D: .; CDR3: CASSLAWENNSPLHF; DNA: TGTGCCAGCAGCTTGGCCTGGGAGAATAATTCACCCCTCCACTTT
V: TRBV5-5; J: TRBJ1-1; size: .; D: TRBD1; CDR3: CASSWDVTGAYTEAFF; DNA: TGTGCCAGCAGCTGGGACGTTACAGGGGCTTACACTGAAGCTTTCTTT
V: TRBV5-1; J: TRBJ2-3; size: .; D: TRBD2; CDR3: CASSLDPLAGGTDTQYF; DNA: TGCGCCAGCAGCTTGGACCCGCTAGCGGGGGGGACAGATACGCAGTATTTT
V: TRBV7-7; J: TRBJ1-4; size: .; D: .; CDR3: CASSSWGGVGEKLFF; DNA: TGTGCTAGCAGCTCATGGGGGGGAGTGGGTGAAAAACTGTTTTTT
V: TRBV19; J: TRBJ1-5; size: few; D: .; CDR3: CASSIDNRSPQHF; DNA: TGTGCCAGTAGTATAGACAACAGGAGTCCCCAGCATTTT
V: TRBV9; J: TRBJ1-2; size: .; D: TRBD1; CDR3: CASSLGDRRPDYTF; DNA: TGTGCCAGCAGTCTAGGGGACAGGCGACCCGACTACACCTTC
V: TRBV6-5; J: TRBJ1-5; size: .; D: .; CDR3: CASSLNGLYREPQHF; DNA: TGTGCCAGCTCCCTAAACGGCCTATACAGGGAGCCCCAGCATTTT
V: TRBV21-1; J: TRBJ1-2; size: .; D: .; CDR3: CASSKGASSRGYTF; DNA: TGTGCCAGCAGCAAAGGGGCCAGTTCGCGCGGCTACACCTTC
V: TRBV10-3; J: TRBJ1-4; size: .; D: .; CDR3: CAISEGATNEKLFF; DNA: TGTGCCATCAGTGAGGGGGCGACTAATGAAAAACTGTTTTTT
V: TRBV11-3; J: TRBJ1-1; size: few; D: .; CDR3: CASKGVGTEAFF; DNA: TGTGCCAGCAAGGGGGTTGGCACTGAAGCTTTCTTT
V: TRBV20-1; J: TRBJ2-5; size: few; D: TRBD2; CDR3: CSASEGLAGGGQETQYF; DNA: TGCAGTGCTAGTGAAGGACTAGCGGGGGGAGGACAAGAGACCCAGTACTTC
V: TRBV28; J: TRBJ1-5; size: few; D: .; CDR3: CASSNDRNQPQHF; DNA: TGTGCCAGCAGCAACGACAGGAATCAGCCCCAGCATTTT
V: TRBV28; J: TRBJ2-3; size: .; D: .; CDR3: CASSFPADRTSTDTQYF; DNA: TGTGCCAGCAGTTTTCCCGCGGACAGAACGAGCACAGATACGCAGTATTTT
V: TRBV10-3; J: TRBJ2-2; size: .; D: .; CDR3: CAYRGTGELFF; DNA: TGTGCCTACCGGGGGACGGGGGAGCTGTTTTTT
V: TRBV9; J: TRBJ1-2; size: .; D: .; CDR3: CASSFAGDNYGYTF; DNA: TGTGCCAGCAGCTTCGCAGGGGACAACTATGGCTACACCTTC
V: TRBV2; J: TRBJ1-5; size: .; D: .; CDR3: CASSASLSNQPQHF; DNA: TGTGCCAGCAGTGCTAGCCTTAGCAATCAGCCCCAGCATTTT
V: TRBV9; J: TRBJ1-1; size: .; D: .; CDR3: CASSVGGGRAEAFF; DNA: TGTGCCAGCAGCGTAGGGGGCGGGAGGGCTGAAGCTTTCTTT
V: TRBV6-5; J: TRBJ2-5; size: .; D: TRBD1; CDR3: CASSRTGETQYF; DNA: TGTGCCAGCAGCCGGACAGGGGAGACCCAGTACTTC
V: TRBV7-2; J: TRBJ2-3; size: .; D: TRBD2; CDR3: CASSLALSGGGTDTQYF; DNA: TGTGCCAGCAGCTTAGCACTGAGCGGGGGTGGAACAGATACGCAGTATTTT
V: TRBV19; J: TRBJ2-4; size: .; D: TRBD1; CDR3: CASSMAPPRTGSGNIQYF; DNA: TGTGCCAGTAGTATGGCCCCCCCCAGGACAGGGTCGGGAAACATTCAGTACTTC